Reported below is one T cell receptor (beta chain). The antigen is unknown. This entry belongs to a study of shared clonotypes between healthy human individuals. Study-level background: Sampling drew on donors who were two women and a few men aged 18 to 49.

Study-wide findings and caveats: Relative to clonotypes present in all four donors, those not shared had lower generation probabilities.

Germline CDR1 reads SQVTM; CDR2 reads ANQGSEA. J gave up 1 base and V 6 bases, and 8 bases lay outside the gene matches. This CDR3 has 14 residues. In replicate PCRs of sorted subsets, roughly 210 ng DNA, tens of thousands of T cell genomes, was used. Produced via immunoSEQ multiplex PCR; TCRdb's table is partial and in-frame only. The table has under 650,000 clones, roughly 95% seen once. Input material: naive CD4+ T cells sorted from blood. Subset of the sample: CD45RA+ positively selected. The clonotype was recovered from a woman aged 25 to 39 in good health. This chain uses TRBV29-1 with TRBJ2-5, with TRBD1 identical over 7 bases. Written as DNA, the CDR3 is TGCAGCGTCTGCATACAGGGGACCCAAGAGACCCAGTACTTC. Residues: CSVCIQGTQETQYF.